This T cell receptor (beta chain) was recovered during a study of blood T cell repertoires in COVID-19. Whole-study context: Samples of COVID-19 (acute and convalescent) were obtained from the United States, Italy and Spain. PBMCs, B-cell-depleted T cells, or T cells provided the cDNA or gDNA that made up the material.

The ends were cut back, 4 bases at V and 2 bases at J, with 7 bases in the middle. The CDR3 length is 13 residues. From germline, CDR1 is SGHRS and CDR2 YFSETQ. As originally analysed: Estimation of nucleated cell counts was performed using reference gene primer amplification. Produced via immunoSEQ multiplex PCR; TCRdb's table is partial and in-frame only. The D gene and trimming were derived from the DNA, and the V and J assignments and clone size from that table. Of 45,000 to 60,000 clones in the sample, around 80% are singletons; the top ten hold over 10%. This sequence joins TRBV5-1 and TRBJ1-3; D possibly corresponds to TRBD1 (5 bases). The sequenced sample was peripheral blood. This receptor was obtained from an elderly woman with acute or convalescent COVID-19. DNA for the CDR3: TGCGCCAGCAGCACGACAGCTGGAAACACCATATATTTT. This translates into CASSTTAGNTIYF.